This T cell receptor (beta chain) was sequenced for a study of cytomegalovirus exposure and HLA in healthy donors. Study conclusions and caveats: It was reported that TCR beta sequences correctly inferred the HLA-A and HLA-B alleles for most subjects. Data from an earlier analysis indicated that most TCR beta V segments were productive either about 90% or about 30% of the time.

Primers for the PCR totalled 60 Vbeta and 13 Jbeta. Clones were sequenced by immunoSEQ multiplex PCR, and TCRdb holds only the in-frame ones, with some missing. Among 100,000 to 150,000 clones listed, about four fifths were seen once. Remarks on this clone: The antigen is undetermined.

CDR1 and CDR2 (germline): KGHSH, LQKENI. The CDR3 totals 15 residues. V lost 4 bases, J lost 5 bases, and 8 bases stayed unmatched. V is TRBV18 and J is TRBJ2-5, with 9 bases aligning to TRBD1. The sequence came from a male donor in good health and CMV-seronegative. Sequencing was carried out using PBMCs. The CDR3 DNA sequence: TGTGCCAGCTCACAAACACAGGGGGCCCTGGAGACCCAGTACTTC. This sequence encodes CASSQTQGALETQYF. The full variable domain, its missing parts supplied by reference TRBV18 and TRBJ2-5, is NAGVMQNPRHLVRRRGQEARLRCSPMKGHSHVYWYRQLPEEGLKFMVYLQKENIIDESGMPKERFSAEFPKEGPSILRIQQVVRGDSAAYFCASSQTQGALETQYFGPGTRLLVL.